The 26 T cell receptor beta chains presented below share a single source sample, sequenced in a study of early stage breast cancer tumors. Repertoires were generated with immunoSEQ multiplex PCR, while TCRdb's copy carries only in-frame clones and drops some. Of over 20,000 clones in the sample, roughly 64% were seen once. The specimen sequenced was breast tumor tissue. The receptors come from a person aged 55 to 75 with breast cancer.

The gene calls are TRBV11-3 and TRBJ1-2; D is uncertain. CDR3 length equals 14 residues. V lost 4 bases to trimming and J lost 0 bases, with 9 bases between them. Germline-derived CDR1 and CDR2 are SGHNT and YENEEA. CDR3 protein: CASSSWGANYGYTF. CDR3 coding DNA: TGTGCCAGCAGCTCCTGGGGAGCTAACTATGGCTACACCTTC.

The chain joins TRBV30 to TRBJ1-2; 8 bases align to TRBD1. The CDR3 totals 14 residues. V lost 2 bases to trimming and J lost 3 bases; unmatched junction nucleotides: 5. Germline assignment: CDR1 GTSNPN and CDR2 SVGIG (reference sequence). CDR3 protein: CAWSMAGGYYGYTF. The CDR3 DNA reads TGTGCCTGGAGTATGGCAGGGGGCTACTATGGCTACACCTTC. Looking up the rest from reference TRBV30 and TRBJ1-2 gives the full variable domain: SQTIHQWPATLVQPVGSPLSLECTVEGTSNPNLYWYRQAAGRGLQLLFYSVGIGQISSEVPQNLSASRPQDRQFILSSKKLLLSDSGFYLCAWSMAGGYYGYTFGSGTRLTVV.

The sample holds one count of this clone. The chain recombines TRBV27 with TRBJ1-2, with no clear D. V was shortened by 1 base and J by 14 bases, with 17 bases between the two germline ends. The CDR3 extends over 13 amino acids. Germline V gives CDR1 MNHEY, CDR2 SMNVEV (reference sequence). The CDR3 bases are TGTGCCAGCAGTTTATTGGAGGGCGGCCCTGTTACCTTC. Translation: CASSLLEGGPVTF.

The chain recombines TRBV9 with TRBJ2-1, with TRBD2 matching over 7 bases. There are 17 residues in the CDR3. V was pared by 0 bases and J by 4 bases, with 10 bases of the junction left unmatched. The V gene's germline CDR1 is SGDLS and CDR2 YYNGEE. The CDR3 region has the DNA TGTGCCAGCAGCGTAGCGGCGGGAGCCCGCTTATACAATGAGCAGTTCTTC. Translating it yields CASSVAAGARLYNEQFF. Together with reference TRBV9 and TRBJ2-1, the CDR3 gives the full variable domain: DSGVTQTPKHLITATGQRVTLRCSPRSGDLSVYWYQQSLDQGLQFLIQYYNGEERAKGNILERFSAQQFPDLHSELNLSSLELGDSALYFCASSVAAGARLYNEQFFGPGTRLTVL.

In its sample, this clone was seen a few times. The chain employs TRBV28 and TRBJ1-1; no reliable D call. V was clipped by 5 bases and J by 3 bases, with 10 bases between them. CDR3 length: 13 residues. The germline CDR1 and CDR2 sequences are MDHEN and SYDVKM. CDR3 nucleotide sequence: TGTGCCAGCAGTACCCTTAGTTACACTGAAGCTTTCTTT. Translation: CASSTLSYTEAFF.

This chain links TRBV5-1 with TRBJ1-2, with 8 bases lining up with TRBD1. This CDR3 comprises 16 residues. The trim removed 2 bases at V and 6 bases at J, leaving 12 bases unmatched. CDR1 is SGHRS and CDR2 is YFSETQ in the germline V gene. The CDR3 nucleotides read TGCGCCAGCAGCTTAGGGAGCCCGGACAGGGCGGATGGCTACACCTTC. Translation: CASSLGSPDRADGYTF. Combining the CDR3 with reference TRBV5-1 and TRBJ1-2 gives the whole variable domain KAGVTQTPRYLIKTRGQQVTLSCSPISGHRSVSWYQQTPGQGLQFLFEYFSETQRNKGNFPGRFSGRQFSNSRSEMNVSTLELGDSALYLCASSLGSPDRADGYTFGSGTRLTVV.

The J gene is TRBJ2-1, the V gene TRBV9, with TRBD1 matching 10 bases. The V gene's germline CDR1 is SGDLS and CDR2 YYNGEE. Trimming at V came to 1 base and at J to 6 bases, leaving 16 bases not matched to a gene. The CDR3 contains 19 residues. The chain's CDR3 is CASSVNRGVGTGEVNEQFF. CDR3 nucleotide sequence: TGTGCCAGCAGCGTAAACAGGGGAGTGGGGACAGGGGAAGTCAATGAGCAGTTCTTC.

CDR3 coding DNA: TGTGCCAGCAGCTTAAACCCAGGCCCAAAGAACATTCAGTACTTC. It codes for CASSLNPGPKNIQYF. The chain carries TRBV7-2 and TRBJ2-4; D ambiguous. CDR3 length: 15 amino acids. CDR1 and CDR2 (germline): SGHTA, FQGNSA. V was trimmed by 2 bases and J by 7 bases, leaving 15 bases between them.

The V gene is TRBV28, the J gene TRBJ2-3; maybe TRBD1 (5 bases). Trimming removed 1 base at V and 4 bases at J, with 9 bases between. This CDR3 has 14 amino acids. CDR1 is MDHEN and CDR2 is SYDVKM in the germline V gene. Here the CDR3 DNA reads TGTGCCAGCAGTTTATCTCCAGGGCCAGATACGCAGTATTTT. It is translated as CASSLSPGPDTQYF.

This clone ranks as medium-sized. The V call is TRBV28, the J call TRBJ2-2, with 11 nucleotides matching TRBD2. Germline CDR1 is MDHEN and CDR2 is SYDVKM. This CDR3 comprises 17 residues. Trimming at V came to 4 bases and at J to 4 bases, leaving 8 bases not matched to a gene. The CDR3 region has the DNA TGTGCCAGCAGTTCCTGGACTAGCGGGTATGGCACCGGGGAGCTGTTTTTT. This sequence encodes CASSSWTSGYGTGELFF.

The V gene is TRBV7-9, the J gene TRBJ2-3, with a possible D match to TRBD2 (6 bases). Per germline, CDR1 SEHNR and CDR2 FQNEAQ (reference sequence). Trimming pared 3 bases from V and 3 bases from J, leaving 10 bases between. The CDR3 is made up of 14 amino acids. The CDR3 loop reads CASSFERATDTQYF. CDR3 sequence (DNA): TGTGCCAGCAGCTTTGAGCGGGCAACAGATACGCAGTATTTT. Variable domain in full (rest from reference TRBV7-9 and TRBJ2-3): DTGVSQNPRHKITKRGQNVTFRCDPISEHNRLYWYRQTLGQGPEFLTYFQNEAQLEKSRLLSDRFSAERPKGSFSTLEIQRTEQGDSAMYLCASSFERATDTQYFGPGTRLTVL.

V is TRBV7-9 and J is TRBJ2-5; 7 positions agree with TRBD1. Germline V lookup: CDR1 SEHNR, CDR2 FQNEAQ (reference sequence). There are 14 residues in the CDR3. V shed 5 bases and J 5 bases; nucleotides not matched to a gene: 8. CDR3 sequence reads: CASSKDRVQETQYF. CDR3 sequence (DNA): TGTGCCAGCAGCAAAGACAGGGTACAGGAGACCCAGTACTTC.

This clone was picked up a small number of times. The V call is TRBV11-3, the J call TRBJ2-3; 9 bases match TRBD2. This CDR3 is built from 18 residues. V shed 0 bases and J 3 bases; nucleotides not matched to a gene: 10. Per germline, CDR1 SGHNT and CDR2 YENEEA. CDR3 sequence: CASSLDFLAGIVTDTQYF. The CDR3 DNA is TGTGCCAGCAGCTTAGACTTTCTAGCGGGAATCGTAACAGATACGCAGTATTTT.

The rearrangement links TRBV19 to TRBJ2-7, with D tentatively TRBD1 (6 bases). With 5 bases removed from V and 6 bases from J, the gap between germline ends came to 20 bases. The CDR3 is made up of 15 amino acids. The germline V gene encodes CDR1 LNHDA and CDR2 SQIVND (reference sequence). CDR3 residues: CASSVNRDWGSEQYF. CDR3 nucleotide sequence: TGTGCCAGTAGTGTAAACAGGGATTGGGGGAGCGAGCAGTACTTC.

The CDR3 DNA is TGTGCCAGCAGCTTAGGGGGGAAGGGGACTGAAGCTTTCTTT. It encodes CASSLGGKGTEAFF. This chain uses TRBV7-3 with TRBJ1-1; D is possibly TRBD1 (5 bases). V was clipped by 2 bases and J by 5 bases, with 12 bases between them. CDR3 length equals 14 residues. The germline CDR1 and CDR2 sequences are SGHTA and FQGTGA.

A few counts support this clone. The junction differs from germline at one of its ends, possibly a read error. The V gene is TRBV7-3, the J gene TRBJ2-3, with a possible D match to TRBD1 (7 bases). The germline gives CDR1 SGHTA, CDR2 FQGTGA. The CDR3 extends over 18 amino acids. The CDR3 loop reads CASSLTGLQGGITDTQYF. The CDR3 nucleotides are TGTGCCAGCAGCCTAACGGGACTCCAGGGGGGAATCACAGATACGCAGTATTTT.

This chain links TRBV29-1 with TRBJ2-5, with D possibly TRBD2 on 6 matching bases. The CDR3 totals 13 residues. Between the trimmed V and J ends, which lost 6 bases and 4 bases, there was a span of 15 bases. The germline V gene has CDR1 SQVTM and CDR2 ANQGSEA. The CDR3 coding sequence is TGCAGCGTCCCGGGGGTGAGGGGAGAGACCCAGTACTTC. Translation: CSVPGVRGETQYF.

The chain's CDR3 is CASTGGQGSYEQYF. CDR3 coding DNA: TGTGCCAGCACTGGGGGACAGGGTTCCTACGAGCAGTACTTC. The J gene is TRBJ2-7, the V gene TRBV2; 9 nucleotides match TRBD1. There are 14 residues in the CDR3. The V and J ends lost 7 bases and 1 base, in that order; junction bases with no gene match: 5. CDR1 is SNHLY, CDR2 FYNNEI, per germline.

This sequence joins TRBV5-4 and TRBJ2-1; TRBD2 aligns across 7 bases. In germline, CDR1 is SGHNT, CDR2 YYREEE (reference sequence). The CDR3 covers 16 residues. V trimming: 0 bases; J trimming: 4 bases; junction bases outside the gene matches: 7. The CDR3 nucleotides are TGTGCCAGCAGCTTGGAGCGGGCTAGCGGATACAATGAGCAGTTCTTC. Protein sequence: CASSLERASGYNEQFF.

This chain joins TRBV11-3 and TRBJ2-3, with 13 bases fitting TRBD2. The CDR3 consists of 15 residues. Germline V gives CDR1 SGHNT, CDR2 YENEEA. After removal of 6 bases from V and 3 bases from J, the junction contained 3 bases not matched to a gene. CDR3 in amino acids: CASRRGLAGTDTQYF. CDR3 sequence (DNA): TGTGCCAGCAGACGGGGACTAGCGGGAACAGATACGCAGTATTTT.

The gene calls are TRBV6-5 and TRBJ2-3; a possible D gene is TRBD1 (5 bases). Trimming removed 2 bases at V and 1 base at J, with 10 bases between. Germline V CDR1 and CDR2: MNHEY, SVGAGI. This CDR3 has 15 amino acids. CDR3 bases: TGTGCCAGCAGTTACACAAGGGGTGGCACAGATACGCAGTATTTT. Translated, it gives CASSYTRGGTDTQYF.

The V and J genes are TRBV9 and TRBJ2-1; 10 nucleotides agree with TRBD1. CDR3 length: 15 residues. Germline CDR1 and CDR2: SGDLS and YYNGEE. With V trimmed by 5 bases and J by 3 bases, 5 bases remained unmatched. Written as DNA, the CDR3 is TGTGCCAGCAGGGAGGGGGACAGGGGCTACAATGAGCAGTTCTTC. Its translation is CASREGDRGYNEQFF.

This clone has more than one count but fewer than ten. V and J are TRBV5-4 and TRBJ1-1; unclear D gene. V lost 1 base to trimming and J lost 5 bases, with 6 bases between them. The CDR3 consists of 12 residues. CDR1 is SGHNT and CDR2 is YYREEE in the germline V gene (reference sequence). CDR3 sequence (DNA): TGTGCCAGCAGCTTGCGCGGGACTGAAGCTTTCTTT. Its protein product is CASSLRGTEAFF.

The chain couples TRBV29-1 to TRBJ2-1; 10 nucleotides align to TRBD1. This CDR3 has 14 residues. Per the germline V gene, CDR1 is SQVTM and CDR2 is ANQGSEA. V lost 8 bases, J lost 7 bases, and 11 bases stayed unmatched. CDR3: CSSNGQGVTNEQFF. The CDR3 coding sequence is TGCAGCTCAAATGGACAGGGGGTAACGAATGAGCAGTTCTTC.

CDR3 in amino acids: CATSRDGGVGQETQYF. As DNA, the CDR3 is TGTGCCACCAGCAGAGATGGAGGGGTTGGGCAAGAGACCCAGTACTTC. J is TRBJ2-5 and V is TRBV15; a weak D match, TRBD2 (6 bases). Germline values: CDR1 LNHNV, CDR2 YYDKDF (reference sequence). The CDR3 sequence is 16 residues long. V was trimmed by 0 bases and J by 2 bases, leaving 13 bases between them.

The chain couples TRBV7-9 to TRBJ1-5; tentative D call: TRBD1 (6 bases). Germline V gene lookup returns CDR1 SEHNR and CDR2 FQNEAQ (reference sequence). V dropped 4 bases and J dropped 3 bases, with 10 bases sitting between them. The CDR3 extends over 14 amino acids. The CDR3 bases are TGTGCCAGCAGCTCATCAGGGGTCAATCAGCCCCAGCATTTT. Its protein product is CASSSSGVNQPQHF.